The subject of this entry is one TCR beta chain. Its antigen is not identified. The germline CDR1 and CDR2 sequences are SGHAT and FQNNGV. Trimming removed 6 bases from V and 2 bases from J, with 8 bases in between. The CDR3 has 13 residues. These data are taken from a study of T cell responses to AZD1222 COVID-19 vaccine. The data were produced by immunoSEQ multiplex PCR, yet TCRdb's version contains in-frame clones alone and is incomplete. The sample carries about 190,000 clones, roughly nine tenths recorded once. Study-wide findings and caveats: The donor cohort was predominantly white British with a female majority, and clonal diversity may have been underestimated. Nearly half of unique spike-specific TCRs reportedly avoided B.1.351 and B.1.1.7 mutated regions.

The chain joins TRBV11-2 to TRBJ1-5; D gene ambiguous. The input for sequencing was peripheral blood, taken on day 0 of AZD1222 vaccination. The receptor was derived from an adult in good health. CDR3 nucleotides: TGTGCCAGCAGTTTTGACCGCAATCAGCCCCAGCATTTT. Its translation: CASSFDRNQPQHF. Full variable domain (missing parts from reference TRBV11-2 and TRBJ1-5): EAGVAQSPRYKIIEKRQSVAFWCNPISGHATLYWYQQILGQGPKLLIQFQNNGVVDDSQLPKDRFSAERLKGVDSTLKIQPAKLEDSAVYLCASSFDRNQPQHFGDGTRLSIL.